The rows below give T cell receptor beta chains drawn from one sample of a study of T cell responses to AZD1222 COVID-19 vaccine. Measured with immunoSEQ multiplex PCR; TCRdb has only the in-frame clones, and not every one. The table lists 90,000 to 150,000 clones, 86% of them singletons, with around 2.9% in the top ten. The sample here was peripheral blood, taken 28 days after the second AZD1222 dose. These receptors all come from an adult who received the AZD1222 COVID-19 vaccine. Each CDR3 is given with its conserved first and last residue. The D gene is left open where the match is weak. Expanded clones get a size class; other rows say once, few or many, or leave the size out.

j_gene: TRBJ2-1; d_gene: -; v_gene: TRBV7-8; abundance: -; CDR3nt: TGTGCCAGCAGCTTAACGGGGCCGGGGGTTATGCATGAGCAGTTCTTC; CDR3aa: CASSLTGPGVMHEQFF
j_gene: TRBJ2-7; d_gene: TRBD1; v_gene: TRBV14; abundance: -; CDR3nt: TGTGCCAGCAGCCAAGAGACCGGGACAGCCTACGAGCAGTACTTC; CDR3aa: CASSQETGTAYEQYF
j_gene: TRBJ2-1; d_gene: -; v_gene: TRBV11-1; abundance: -; CDR3nt: TGTGCCAGCAGCTCCAACAATGAGCAGTTCTTC; CDR3aa: CASSSNNEQFF
j_gene: TRBJ1-2; d_gene: TRBD1; v_gene: TRBV5-4; abundance: few; CDR3nt: TGTGCCAGCAGGGGACAGGGGGCTTTCTTTGGCTACACCTTC; CDR3aa: CASRGQGAFFGYTF
j_gene: TRBJ1-4; d_gene: -; v_gene: TRBV6-6; abundance: once; CDR3nt: TGTGCCAGCACCCTCCGCCGGTCTAATGAAAAACTGTTTTTT; CDR3aa: CASTLRRSNEKLFF
j_gene: TRBJ1-1; d_gene: TRBD1; v_gene: TRBV6-5; abundance: -; CDR3nt: TGTGCCAGCGCACAGGGGGATACTGAAGCTTTCTTT; CDR3aa: CASAQGDTEAFF
j_gene: TRBJ1-5; d_gene: TRBD1; v_gene: TRBV16; abundance: -; CDR3nt: TGTGCCAGCTGTGTAAAAGGGGGCGCAAATAGCAATCAGCCCCAGCATTTT; CDR3aa: CASCVKGGANSNQPQHF
j_gene: TRBJ1-1; d_gene: -; v_gene: TRBV5-1; abundance: few; CDR3nt: TGCGCCAGCAGCTTGTCCTCGGGCAGGGCAATGAACACTGAAGCTTTCTTT; CDR3aa: CASSLSSGRAMNTEAFF
j_gene: TRBJ2-7; d_gene: -; v_gene: TRBV2; abundance: many; CDR3nt: TGTGCCAGCAGTGAAGGGGAGGGGGGCCCCTACGAGCAGTACTTC; CDR3aa: CASSEGEGGPYEQYF
j_gene: TRBJ2-5; d_gene: -; v_gene: TRBV7-9; abundance: -; CDR3nt: TGTGCCAGCAGCCCCCGTTTTACCATGGGGGAGACCCAGTACTTC; CDR3aa: CASSPRFTMGETQYF
j_gene: TRBJ1-2; d_gene: TRBD1; v_gene: TRBV7-9; abundance: -; CDR3nt: TGTGCCAGCAGCTTACGGGGACAGAGCCCCTATGGCTACACCTTC; CDR3aa: CASSLRGQSPYGYTF
j_gene: TRBJ1-2; d_gene: -; v_gene: TRBV5-1; abundance: -; CDR3nt: TGCGCCAGCAGCCCCGCGGGGGTTAACTATGGCTACACCTTC; CDR3aa: CASSPAGVNYGYTF
j_gene: TRBJ1-3; d_gene: -; v_gene: TRBV7-6; abundance: -; CDR3nt: TGTGCCAGCAGCTTAGCGTCTACGGGCGCTGGAAACACCATATATTTT; CDR3aa: CASSLASTGAGNTIYF
j_gene: TRBJ2-3; d_gene: TRBD2; v_gene: TRBV9; abundance: -; CDR3nt: TGTGCCAGCAGCGCTCTTCTCGGGACTAGCGGGGGCCTTTACACCACAGATACGCAGTATTTT; CDR3aa: CASSALLGTSGGLYTTDTQYF
j_gene: TRBJ2-7; d_gene: -; v_gene: TRBV13; abundance: -; CDR3nt: TGTGCCAGCAGCCCCACTGGGGGTAGCTCCTACGAGCAGTACTTC; CDR3aa: CASSPTGGSSYEQYF
j_gene: TRBJ2-7; d_gene: -; v_gene: TRBV10-2; abundance: -; CDR3nt: TGCGCCAGCAGTGACCCCCGGGACACCGCCTACGAGCAGTACTTC; CDR3aa: CASSDPRDTAYEQYF
j_gene: TRBJ2-7; d_gene: -; v_gene: TRBV18; abundance: once; CDR3nt: TGTGCCAGCTCACCGGACACTTTATATGGCGAGCAGTACTTC; CDR3aa: CASSPDTLYGEQYF
j_gene: TRBJ1-6; d_gene: -; v_gene: TRBV30; abundance: -; CDR3nt: TGTGCCTGGAGTGTCGGGGGCAGCTATAATTCACCCCTCCACTTT; CDR3aa: CAWSVGGSYNSPLHF
j_gene: TRBJ2-3; d_gene: -; v_gene: TRBV18; abundance: -; CDR3nt: TGTGCCAGCTCACCCCCACCGGATACGCAGTATTTT; CDR3aa: CASSPPPDTQYF
j_gene: TRBJ1-3; d_gene: -; v_gene: TRBV7-9; abundance: once; CDR3nt: TGTGCCAGCAGCGTATTCCCCCCGGGAAACACCATATATTTT; CDR3aa: CASSVFPPGNTIYF
j_gene: TRBJ1-6; d_gene: -; v_gene: TRBV25-1; abundance: -; CDR3nt: TGTGCCAGCAGAGCAAGGGAGGGGTCACCCCTCCACTTT; CDR3aa: CASRAREGSPLHF
j_gene: TRBJ1-2; d_gene: -; v_gene: TRBV14; abundance: -; CDR3nt: TGTGCCAGCAGCATAGAGTCTTACTATGGCTACACCTTC; CDR3aa: CASSIESYYGYTF
j_gene: TRBJ2-5; d_gene: -; v_gene: TRBV4-1; abundance: -; CDR3nt: TGCGCCAGCAGCCAAGTGGCAGGAGGGGCAGAGACCCAGTACTTC; CDR3aa: CASSQVAGGAETQYF
j_gene: TRBJ1-2; d_gene: -; v_gene: TRBV5-5; abundance: -; CDR3nt: TGTGCCAGCAGCTTGGGACTAGGGAACTATGGCTACACCTTC; CDR3aa: CASSLGLGNYGYTF
j_gene: TRBJ1-1; d_gene: -; v_gene: TRBV6-2/TRBV6-3; abundance: once; CDR3nt: TGTGCCAGCAGCCCCTGGGGAGTCCCTGAAGCTTTCTTT; CDR3aa: CASSPWGVPEAFF
j_gene: TRBJ2-3; d_gene: TRBD1; v_gene: TRBV7-9; abundance: -; CDR3nt: TGTGCCGCGGATAGGACAGGGAACACAGATACGCAGTATTTT; CDR3aa: CAADRTGNTDTQYF
j_gene: TRBJ2-5; d_gene: -; v_gene: TRBV25-1; abundance: -; CDR3nt: TGTGCCAGCAGTGTGGGCCTGGGCCGGCTCGGAGAGACCCAGTACTTC; CDR3aa: CASSVGLGRLGETQYF
j_gene: TRBJ2-1; d_gene: TRBD2; v_gene: TRBV5-4; abundance: -; CDR3nt: TGTGCCAGCAGGCGCGCTGTAGCGGGGGGATACAATGAGCAGTTCTTC; CDR3aa: CASRRAVAGGYNEQFF
j_gene: TRBJ1-5; d_gene: -; v_gene: TRBV7-8; abundance: -; CDR3nt: TGTGCCAGCACCCCAAGGAGTAGCAATCAGCCCCAGCATTTT; CDR3aa: CASTPRSSNQPQHF
j_gene: TRBJ1-2; d_gene: -; v_gene: TRBV6-2/TRBV6-3; abundance: few; CDR3nt: TGTGCCAGCAGTTACTCGAAGGCCACTACCCTCACCTTC; CDR3aa: CASSYSKATTLTF
j_gene: TRBJ1-5; d_gene: TRBD1; v_gene: TRBV6-5; abundance: -; CDR3nt: TGTGCCAGCAGTTTGGACAGGGGGGATCAGCCCCAGCATTTT; CDR3aa: CASSLDRGDQPQHF
j_gene: TRBJ2-5; d_gene: -; v_gene: TRBV9; abundance: -; CDR3nt: TGTGCCAGCAGCGACCGACAAGAGACCCAGTACTTC; CDR3aa: CASSDRQETQYF
j_gene: TRBJ2-5; d_gene: TRBD2; v_gene: TRBV11-2; abundance: -; CDR3nt: TGTGCCAGCAGCTTCGGGGGGTACCAAGAGACCCAGTACTTC; CDR3aa: CASSFGGYQETQYF
j_gene: TRBJ2-1; d_gene: -; v_gene: TRBV6-5; abundance: -; CDR3nt: TGTGCCAGCACCCGGGGCGGTTCCTACAATGAGCAGTTCTTC; CDR3aa: CASTRGGSYNEQFF
j_gene: TRBJ2-7; d_gene: -; v_gene: TRBV30; abundance: -; CDR3nt: TGTGCCTGGAGTGTAGGCAGACTGTACGAGCAGTACTTC; CDR3aa: CAWSVGRLYEQYF
j_gene: TRBJ1-6; d_gene: -; v_gene: TRBV6-2/TRBV6-3; abundance: -; CDR3nt: TGTGCCAGCAGTTACACTTTCCCAGAGGCCTATAATTCACCCCTCCACTTT; CDR3aa: CASSYTFPEAYNSPLHF
j_gene: TRBJ2-1; d_gene: -; v_gene: TRBV12-5; abundance: -; CDR3nt: TGTGCTAGTGGTTTGTGGGAGAGTGAGCAGTTCTTC; CDR3aa: CASGLWESEQFF
j_gene: TRBJ1-6; d_gene: -; v_gene: TRBV5-1; abundance: -; CDR3nt: TGCGCCAGCAGCTCAGGCATAGGGGAGGCGAATTCACCCCTCCACTTT; CDR3aa: CASSSGIGEANSPLHF
j_gene: TRBJ2-7; d_gene: TRBD2; v_gene: TRBV5-1; abundance: -; CDR3nt: TGCGCCAGCAGCTTGGCCGTGCTAGCGGGGGACAACTACGAGCAGTACTTC; CDR3aa: CASSLAVLAGDNYEQYF
j_gene: TRBJ2-1; d_gene: TRBD2; v_gene: TRBV27; abundance: -; CDR3nt: TGTGCCAGCAGTTTGAGAACTAGCGGGTCCAATGAGCAGTTCTTC; CDR3aa: CASSLRTSGSNEQFF